This entry lists 30 T cell receptor beta chains sequenced from one sample in a study of T cells expressing NK-cell markers. TCRdb re-called the 5' RACE reads and gives one entry per CDR3 protein, without DNA. The table for this sample gives over 150,000 distinct CDR3 sequences. Sequenced sample: blood T cells: a sorted CD56 or NKG2C T cell subset, CD4+ or CD8+ T cells, or bulk PBMC T cells (not recorded which). All receptors derive from a man between 18 and 69 years old in good health.

This chain links TRBV3-1 with TRBJ2-7; TCRdb's D call of TRBD1 is untestable without DNA. The CDR3 loop spans 12 amino acids. The germline CDR1 and CDR2 sequences are LGHDT and YNNKEL (reference sequence). The CDR3 spells CASSQSGGEQYF.

The chain recombines TRBV7-9 with TRBJ2-7. Germline lookup yields CDR1 SEHNR and CDR2 FQNEAQ (reference sequence). The CDR3 contains 14 residues. This CDR3 reads CASSPIARFDEQYF.

The chain uses TRBV7-2 and TRBJ2-3; TCRdb returns TRBD2, unconfirmable since there is no DNA. The CDR3 totals 18 residues. The germline V gene has CDR1 SGHTA and CDR2 FQGNSA. CDR3 residues: CASRGPSSGGLVTDTQYF.

The chain employs TRBV27 and TRBJ1-2; TCRdb proposes TRBD1, but this gene call is untestable without DNA. Germline V gene data show CDR1 as MNHEY and CDR2 as SMNVEV (reference sequence). This CDR3 contains 14 residues. This CDR3 is CASSNRVGEYGYTF.

The chain carries TRBV9 and TRBJ1-6; without DNA, the TCRdb call of TRBD1 cannot be checked. The CDR3 length is 14 residues. CDR1 is SGDLS and CDR2 is YYNGEE in the germline V gene. CDR3 amino acids: CASSTGTENSPLHF. Full variable domain (remainder filled in from reference TRBV9 and TRBJ1-6): DSGVTQTPKHLITATGQRVTLRCSPRSGDLSVYWYQQSLDQGLQFLIQYYNGEERAKGNILERFSAQQFPDLHSELNLSSLELGDSALYFCASSTGTENSPLHFGNGTRLTVT.

This chain links TRBV27 with TRBJ2-7; TCRdb gives TRBD1 as the D gene, but with no DNA this cannot be confirmed. In germline, CDR1 is MNHEY, CDR2 SMNVEV (reference sequence). The CDR3 covers 14 residues. The CDR3 is CASSLSGGTGEQYF.

This chain joins TRBV5-1 and TRBJ1-2; TCRdb reports TRBD1, a call that lacks DNA to check it against. The CDR3 has 13 amino acids. Germline V lookup: CDR1 SGHRS, CDR2 YFSETQ. This CDR3 reads CASRTESNYGYTF.

The genes are TRBV27 and TRBJ2-7; TCRdb indicates TRBD1, and absent DNA this call remains unverified. Germline CDR1 and CDR2: MNHEY and SMNVEV (reference sequence). This CDR3 has 13 amino acids. The CDR3 region is CASKQGGSYEQYF.

The chain has TRBV24-1 and TRBJ1-1; the D gene TCRdb calls, TRBD1, cannot be checked with no DNA. The germline V gene has CDR1 KGHDR and CDR2 SFDVKD. CDR3 size: 13 residues. CDR3 amino acids: CATSDSGSTEAFF.

V gene TRBV24-1 combines with J gene TRBJ1-2; absent DNA, TCRdb's TRBD1 call cannot be checked. The CDR3 contains 12 residues. From germline, CDR1 is KGHDR and CDR2 SFDVKD. The CDR3 sequence is CATSPGGYGYTF.

This chain joins TRBV15 and TRBJ2-7. Germline V gene lookup returns CDR1 LNHNV and CDR2 YYDKDF (reference sequence). The CDR3 runs 14 residues. The CDR3 spells CATSRAGLTYEQYF.

The chain couples TRBV7-8 to TRBJ2-3; TCRdb outputs TRBD2, but without DNA this stays unchecked. This CDR3 comprises 17 residues. Germline V gives CDR1 SGHVS, CDR2 FQNEAQ. The CDR3 sequence: CASSPIERGASTDTQYF.

V is TRBV6-2 or TRBV6-3 and J is TRBJ1-3; lacking DNA, the TRBD1 call made by TCRdb goes unchecked. The CDR3 is 20 amino acids. Germline loops: CDR1 MNHEY, CDR2 SVGEGT. This chain's CDR3 is CASSYTAGTGEAGSGNTIYF.

This chain links TRBV6-1 with TRBJ2-7; TCRdb designates TRBD1, a call that cannot be tested without DNA. Germline CDR1 MNHNS, CDR2 SASEGT. CDR3 length equals 15 residues. CDR3 residues: CASSSGTGYSYEQYF.

V usage is TRBV9 and J usage is TRBJ2-3; TCRdb's D call of TRBD1 is untestable without DNA. Per the germline V gene, CDR1 is SGDLS and CDR2 is YYNGEE. This CDR3 spans 15 amino acids. CDR3 protein: CASSPWDRGADTQYF.

The rearrangement links TRBV19 to TRBJ1-4. Germline V gene lookup returns CDR1 LNHDA and CDR2 SQIVND (reference sequence). This CDR3 region has 14 residues. The CDR3 loop is CASLGTRRDEKLFF.

The rearrangement links TRBV23-1 to TRBJ2-3; the TRBD1 assignment by TCRdb is unverifiable without DNA. TRBV23-1 is treated as an ORF (open reading frame) with a function not yet certain. This CDR3 is built from 16 residues. CDR3: CASSHPGTGSTDTQYF.

V and J are TRBV2 and TRBJ2-5; TCRdb gives TRBD1 as the D gene, but with no DNA this cannot be confirmed. Germline CDR1 is SNHLY and CDR2 is FYNNEI. The CDR3 spans 13 residues. CDR3: CASRLRGKETQYF.

The CDR3 here is CASSSPGQGEEYGYTF. The J gene is TRBJ1-2, the V gene TRBV9; TCRdb designates TRBD1, a call that cannot be tested without DNA. In germline, CDR1 is SGDLS, CDR2 YYNGEE. The CDR3 is 16 amino acids. Variable domain in full (rest from reference TRBV9 and TRBJ1-2): DSGVTQTPKHLITATGQRVTLRCSPRSGDLSVYWYQQSLDQGLQFLIQYYNGEERAKGNILERFSAQQFPDLHSELNLSSLELGDSALYFCASSSPGQGEEYGYTFGSGTRLTVV.

The chain carries TRBV5-1 and TRBJ2-1; TCRdb lists TRBD1, though no DNA is available to test this call. The CDR3 extends over 16 amino acids. CDR1 SGHRS and CDR2 YFSETQ come from the germline V gene. Here the CDR3 reads CASSAAPGQGPYEQFF. Complete variable domain (other parts from reference TRBV5-1 and TRBJ2-1): KAGVTQTPRYLIKTRGQQVTLSCSPISGHRSVSWYQQTPGQGLQFLFEYFSETQRNKGNFPGRFSGRQFSNSRSEMNVSTLELGDSALYLCASSAAPGQGPYEQFFGPGTRLTVL.

V gene TRBV28 combines with J gene TRBJ2-5. This CDR3 region has 14 residues. Germline lookup yields CDR1 MDHEN and CDR2 SYDVKM. CDR3 sequence reads: CASSPTVGQETQYF.

V usage is TRBV18 and J usage is TRBJ2-1; TCRdb calls TRBD1, which cannot be checked without DNA. Germline CDR1 reads KGHSH; CDR2 reads LQKENI. The CDR3 totals 17 residues. CDR3 amino acids: CASSSAQGQFSYNEQFF.

The chain uses TRBV12-3 or TRBV12-4 and TRBJ2-2; TCRdb's D call of TRBD1 is untestable without DNA. CDR3 length: 16 amino acids. CDR3 sequence reads: CASTIPGPTHTGELFF.

This chain joins TRBV5-6 and TRBJ2-2; TCRdb's assignment of TRBD1 cannot be checked, as there is no DNA. This CDR3 region has 16 residues. Germline assignment: CDR1 SGHDT and CDR2 YYEEEE. The chain's CDR3 is CASSLMVRGAAGELFF.

The chain recombines TRBV5-8 with TRBJ2-7. The germline gives CDR1 SGHTS, CDR2 YDEGEE. The CDR3 sequence is 16 residues long. The CDR3 loop reads CASSFGSGDASYEQYF.

This rearrangement joins TRBV6-5 to TRBJ2-7. Looked up from germline, CDR1 is MNHEY and CDR2 is SVGAGI. The CDR3 extends over 12 amino acids. CDR3 sequence: CASSYSREEQYF.

The rearrangement joins TRBV6-1 to TRBJ2-1; TCRdb outputs TRBD1, but without DNA this stays unchecked. Germline CDR1 MNHNS, CDR2 SASEGT. This CDR3 has 15 amino acids. This CDR3 is CASSQDSLAYNEQFF.

The V and J genes are TRBV15 and TRBJ2-7. The CDR3 loop spans 14 amino acids. Germline lookup yields CDR1 LNHNV and CDR2 YYDKDF (reference sequence). The CDR3 spells CATSREVLTYEQYF.

The chain is built from TRBV7-9 and TRBJ1-2. This CDR3 is built from 14 residues. CDR1 is SEHNR and CDR2 is FQNEAQ in the germline V gene (reference sequence). The CDR3 protein is CASSLSGETAGYTF. Variable domain in full (rest from reference TRBV7-9 and TRBJ1-2): DTGVSQNPRHKITKRGQNVTFRCDPISEHNRLYWYRQTLGQGPEFLTYFQNEAQLEKSRLLSDRFSAERPKGSFSTLEIQRTEQGDSAMYLCASSLSGETAGYTFGSGTRLTVV.

This chain joins TRBV5-1 and TRBJ2-7; the TCRdb call, TRBD1, lacks DNA for checking. Per germline, CDR1 SGHRS and CDR2 YFSETQ. This CDR3 comprises 15 residues. CDR3 sequence: CASSFGSGAFYEQYF.